Listed below are T cell receptor beta chains from one sample, sequenced in a study of OX40 agonist ivuxolimab in advanced cancers. Some clones are missing from TCRdb's copy, which holds only in-frame ones; the method was immunoSEQ multiplex PCR. The sample holds about 44,000 clones, approximately 86% seen once. Sample: CD4+ or CD8+ T cells sorted from blood, taken in a trial of the OX40 agonist ivuxolimab. Receptors originate from an adult with an advanced solid tumor such as melanoma, head and neck, liver or kidney cancer. Each CDR3 is given with its conserved first and last residue. Each record gives: D gene, V gene, clone size, J gene, CDR3 protein, CDR3 DNA. The D gene is left open where the match is weak. The size field is filled for only some rows; it gives once, few, many or a size class.

d_call: -
v_call: TRBV4-1
clone_size: once
j_call: TRBJ2-2
cdr3_aa: CASSREGTGELFF
cdr3_nt: TGCGCCAGCAGCCGCGAAGGGACCGGGGAGCTGTTTTTT

d_call: TRBD1
v_call: TRBV19
clone_size: -
j_call: TRBJ1-1
cdr3_aa: CASSISTGWTEAFF
cdr3_nt: TGTGCCAGTAGTATCTCGACAGGGTGGACTGAAGCTTTCTTT

d_call: TRBD2
v_call: TRBV15
clone_size: -
j_call: TRBJ2-1
cdr3_aa: CATRRGGTYNEQFF
cdr3_nt: TGTGCCACCCGCCGCGGGGGGACGTACAATGAGCAGTTCTTC

d_call: -
v_call: TRBV9
clone_size: -
j_call: TRBJ1-2
cdr3_aa: CASIGGYGYTF
cdr3_nt: TGTGCCAGCATCGGGGGCTATGGCTACACCTTC

d_call: TRBD1
v_call: TRBV6-1
clone_size: -
j_call: TRBJ2-3
cdr3_aa: CASSGWVRTGGTDTQYF
cdr3_nt: TGTGCCAGCAGTGGCTGGGTTAGGACAGGCGGGACAGATACGCAGTATTTT

d_call: TRBD1
v_call: TRBV19
clone_size: -
j_call: TRBJ1-5
cdr3_aa: CASSGTGGRQPQHF
cdr3_nt: TGTGCCAGCTCCGGGACAGGGGGTCGTCAGCCCCAGCATTTT

d_call: -
v_call: TRBV11-2
clone_size: -
j_call: TRBJ2-3
cdr3_aa: CASSLPGDTDTQYF
cdr3_nt: TGTGCCAGCAGCTTGCCAGGGGACACAGATACGCAGTATTTT

d_call: -
v_call: TRBV11-2
clone_size: -
j_call: TRBJ2-3
cdr3_aa: CASSLGEAHDTDTQYF
cdr3_nt: TGTGCCAGCAGCTTAGGCGAGGCGCATGACACAGATACGCAGTATTTT

d_call: -
v_call: TRBV5-6
clone_size: -
j_call: TRBJ1-6
cdr3_aa: CASSSSRDSGRHF
cdr3_nt: TGTGCCAGCAGCTCCTCCAGGGACTCGGGGCGCCACTTT

d_call: -
v_call: TRBV19
clone_size: -
j_call: TRBJ1-1
cdr3_aa: CASSAGGEAFF
cdr3_nt: TGTGCCAGTAGTGCGGGGGGGGAAGCTTTCTTT

d_call: -
v_call: TRBV6-6
clone_size: -
j_call: TRBJ2-7
cdr3_aa: CASSLPGRGVEQYF
cdr3_nt: TGTGCCAGCAGCCTCCCGGGGCGCGGGGTCGAGCAGTACTTC

d_call: -
v_call: TRBV5-1
clone_size: -
j_call: TRBJ2-7
cdr3_aa: CASSLRAGSYEQYF
cdr3_nt: TGCGCCAGCAGCTTGAGGGCCGGCTCCTACGAGCAGTACTTC

d_call: TRBD2
v_call: TRBV19
clone_size: -
j_call: TRBJ2-1
cdr3_aa: CASSPGTSGAYNEQFF
cdr3_nt: TGTGCCAGTAGCCCCGGGACTAGCGGGGCCTACAATGAGCAGTTCTTC

d_call: -
v_call: TRBV15
clone_size: -
j_call: TRBJ1-1
cdr3_aa: CATSIGGLEAFF
cdr3_nt: TGTGCCACCAGCATTGGCGGACTTGAAGCTTTCTTT

d_call: TRBD2
v_call: TRBV9
clone_size: -
j_call: TRBJ2-1
cdr3_aa: CASSPRLAGSYNEQFF
cdr3_nt: TGTGCCAGCAGCCCACGACTAGCGGGATCCTACAATGAGCAGTTCTTC

d_call: TRBD1
v_call: TRBV2
clone_size: -
j_call: TRBJ1-2
cdr3_aa: CASTQTGAYGYTF
cdr3_nt: TGTGCCAGCACCCAGACAGGGGCCTATGGCTACACCTTC

d_call: -
v_call: TRBV5-1
clone_size: -
j_call: TRBJ1-5
cdr3_aa: CASSLKGLRKEPQHF
cdr3_nt: TGCGCCAGCAGCTTAAAAGGATTACGAAAAGAGCCCCAGCATTTT

d_call: TRBD1
v_call: TRBV7-8
clone_size: -
j_call: TRBJ1-1
cdr3_aa: CASSLDRGRTEAFF
cdr3_nt: TGTGCCAGCAGCTTGGACAGGGGGCGTACTGAAGCTTTCTTT

d_call: -
v_call: TRBV5-6
clone_size: -
j_call: TRBJ2-3
cdr3_aa: CASSSPRGTDTQYF
cdr3_nt: TGTGCCAGCAGCTCCCCCAGGGGTACAGATACGCAGTATTTT

d_call: -
v_call: TRBV7-9
clone_size: -
j_call: TRBJ1-1
cdr3_aa: CASSLVGAMNTEAFF
cdr3_nt: TGTGCCAGCAGCTTAGTGGGGGCCATGAACACTGAAGCTTTCTTT

d_call: -
v_call: TRBV6-5
clone_size: few
j_call: TRBJ1-2
cdr3_aa: CASSLGRGYTF
cdr3_nt: TGTGCCAGCAGCCTCGGGAGAGGCTACACCTTC

d_call: -
v_call: TRBV5-6
clone_size: -
j_call: TRBJ2-1
cdr3_aa: CASSTGGPLSSYNEQFF
cdr3_nt: TGTGCCAGCAGCACCGGGGGGCCCCTCAGCTCCTACAATGAGCAGTTCTTC

d_call: -
v_call: TRBV4-3
clone_size: -
j_call: TRBJ2-2
cdr3_aa: CASSQGTIRGRAGELFF
cdr3_nt: TGCGCCAGCAGCCAGGGGACGATTAGGGGAAGGGCCGGGGAGCTGTTTTTT

d_call: -
v_call: TRBV5-4
clone_size: few
j_call: TRBJ2-7
cdr3_aa: CASSPATTRNEQYF
cdr3_nt: TGCGCCAGCAGCCCCGCCACAACTAGGAACGAGCAGTACTTC